The T cell receptor beta chain under discussion was sequenced for a study of blood T cell repertoires in COVID-19. Overall study: Samples taken during acute and convalescent COVID-19 were collected in the United States, Italy and Spain.

Data came from immunoSEQ multiplex PCR; TCRdb stores just in-frame clones and leaves some out. The sample holds 56,000 or so clones; roughly 84% are singletons and the top ten take over 2%. The germline V gene has CDR1 LGHDT and CDR2 YNNKEL (reference sequence). V shed 2 bases, J shed 11 bases, and the junction held 4 bases outside the gene matches. The CDR3 sequence is 12 residues long. This clone was observed a single time. The clonotype comes from a man in his forties or fifties with acute or convalescent COVID-19. The sequencing input was peripheral blood. The chain carries TRBV3-1 (or the pseudogene TRBV3-2) and TRBJ1-1, with 8 bases that match TRBD1. The CDR3 spells CASSQQDRGAFF. Written as DNA, the CDR3 is TGTGCCAGCAGCCAACAAGACAGGGGTGCTTTCTTT.